This TCR beta chain is drawn from a study of pediatric ulcerative colitis. Study-level background: Ulcerative colitis patients had pancolitis or left-sided colitis, with confirming histology. Study-level findings and limits: This repertoire reflects total lymphocytes rather than subpopulations like regulatory T cells. Acute severe colitis showed lower rectal diversity from clonal expansions.

Samples were sequenced at Survey level, maximum 500,000 reads. Sequencing was performed with immunoSEQ multiplex PCR; in TCRdb, only in-frame clones are kept and a portion is missing. The repertoire includes about 15,000 clones, more than 80% of them detected once, and roughly 0.9% sits in the top ten. Germline V gene sequence: CDR1 MNHNS, CDR2 SASEGT. V was pared by 8 bases and J by 2 bases, with 15 bases between. CDR3 size: 14 residues. Notes on this clone: What it recognizes is unknown.

The receptor comes from a boy aged 5-17 years with moderate ulcerative colitis. Sequencing was performed on blood. The V call is TRBV6-1, the J call TRBJ2-5; D gene unclear. The CDR3 DNA sequence: TGTGCCAGCGGACGTACACCCGGTCAAGAGACCCAGTACTTC. Translated: CASGRTPGQETQYF.